Each of the 21 T cell receptor beta chains below was sequenced from the same sample in a study of identical twins. TCRdb independently ran MiXCR on the 5' RACE reads; one entry per CDR3 protein. The repertoire holds about 150,000 distinct CDR3 sequences, with under 4.5% as singletons. Sequenced material: memory T cells sorted from blood. The source is a man aged 18-30 years in good health.

This clonotype was recorded many times. The rearrangement links TRBV2 to TRBJ2-7, with D perhaps matching TRBD2 (6 bases). The V gene's germline CDR1 is SNHLY and CDR2 FYNNEI. Trimming took 4 bases from V and 2 from J, leaving 9 bases between them. CDR3 size: 13 residues. CDR3 sequence (DNA): TGTGCCAGCAGTGGGCAGCGGGCCTACGAGCAGTACGTC. This gives the protein CASSGQRAYEQYV.

This clonotype has a count of ten or more. In nucleotides, the CDR3 is TGTGCCACCAGCAGAGAAGGGACAGGGGCCTCTGGGGCCAACGTCCTGACTTTC. Translation gives CATSREGTGASGANVLTF. The chain couples TRBV15 to TRBJ2-6; 10 bases are a match to TRBD1. Trimming at V came to 0 bases and at J to 0 bases, leaving 2 bases not matched to a gene. The germline V gene has CDR1 LNHNV and CDR2 YYDKDF (reference sequence). The CDR3 totals 18 residues.

This clonotype appeared many times. The chain recombines TRBV5-1 with TRBJ2-5; 8 bases map to TRBD1. J was trimmed by 1 base and V by 3 bases; bases with no gene match: 2. This CDR3 has 14 residues. The V gene's germline CDR1 is SGHRS and CDR2 YFSETQ. The CDR3 sequence is CASSWGTGQETQYF. The CDR3 bases are TGCGCCAGCAGCTGGGGGACAGGCCAAGAGACCCAGTACTTC.

This clonotype has a handful of counts. The CDR3 protein is CASSGGSGNTIYF. CDR3 DNA sequence: TGTGCCAGCAGCGGGGGTTCTGGAAACACCATATATTTT. This chain joins TRBV3-1 and TRBJ1-3; D might be TRBD1 (5 bases). The CDR3 is 13 amino acids. CDR1 LGHDT and CDR2 YNNKEL come from the germline V gene (reference sequence). Trimming cost V 5 bases and J 1 base, with 6 bases left between them.

This clonotype was recorded many times. The chain has TRBV29-1 and TRBJ1-2, with 7 bases fitting TRBD1. The length of the CDR3 is 13 residues. J gave up 5 bases and V 5 bases, and 8 bases lay outside the gene matches. Germline CDR1 SQVTM, CDR2 ANQGSEA. CDR3 sequence reads: CSVNRDRSYGYTF. CDR3 in DNA: TGCAGCGTTAACCGGGACAGATCTTATGGCTACACCTTC. The full variable domain, completed using reference TRBV29-1 and TRBJ1-2, is SAVISQKPSRDICQRGTSLTIQCQVDSQVTMMFWYRQQPGQSLTLIATANQGSEATYESGFVIDKFPISRPNLTFSTLTVSNMSPEDSSIYLCSVNRDRSYGYTFGSGTRLTVV.

This clonotype was seen many times. The genes are TRBV20-1 and TRBJ1-2, with a possible D match to TRBD1 (6 bases). The germline CDR1 and CDR2 sequences are DFQATT and SNEGSKA (reference sequence). This CDR3 has 12 amino acids. Trimming shortened V by 6 bases and J by 7 bases, and 15 bases separated the two germline ends. In nucleotides, the CDR3 is TGCAGTGCGGTAGACACAGGGCCTGGCTACACCTTC. This gives the protein CSAVDTGPGYTF.

Many counts were recorded for this clonotype. This sequence joins TRBV6-5 and TRBJ2-1, with TRBD2 matching 12 bases. V lost 2 bases to trimming and J lost 8 bases; unmatched junction nucleotides: 4. Looked up from germline, CDR1 is MNHEY and CDR2 is SVGAGI. The CDR3 sequence is 15 residues long. In nucleotides, the CDR3 is TGTGCCAGCAGTTACCTGACTAGCGGGAGACATGAGCAGTTCTTC. Its translation: CASSYLTSGRHEQFF.

The genes are TRBV10-2 and TRBJ2-1, with TRBD2 matching 7 bases. The CDR3 consists of 19 residues. With V trimmed by 4 bases and J by 0 bases, 15 bases remained unmatched. The germline V gene encodes CDR1 WSHSY and CDR2 SAAADI. The CDR3 reads CASSVSGTSPESSYNEQFF. The CDR3 DNA is TGCGCCAGCAGTGTGAGCGGGACTTCGCCCGAAAGCTCCTACAATGAGCAGTTCTTC.

Ten or more counts support this clonotype. The chain uses TRBV2 and TRBJ1-1; possibly TRBD1 for D (6 bases). Germline CDR1 SNHLY, CDR2 FYNNEI. This CDR3 spans 12 amino acids. The V end lost 9 bases, the J end lost 3 bases, and 11 bases lay between the germline ends. CDR3 loop: CARRRGHTEAFF. Here the CDR3 DNA reads TGTGCCAGAAGGCGGGGGCACACTGAAGCTTTCTTT.

This clonotype was detected many times. The rearrangement joins TRBV4-1 to TRBJ2-5; the match to TRBD2 covers 13 bases. J gave up 5 bases and V 2 bases, and 2 bases lay outside the gene matches. The CDR3 consists of 15 residues. The V gene's germline CDR1 is MGHRA and CDR2 YSYEKL. CDR3 amino acids: CASSQRLAGGETQYF. CDR3 DNA: TGCGCCAGCAGCCAAAGACTAGCGGGAGGCGAGACCCAGTACTTC.

This clonotype was recorded many times. The rearrangement links TRBV28 to TRBJ2-7; D uncertain. Between the trimmed V and J ends, which lost 6 bases and 4 bases, there was a span of 4 bases. The CDR3 is 10 amino acids. Germline V gene sequence: CDR1 MDHEN, CDR2 SYDVKM. DNA for the CDR3: TGTGCCAGCAGGAAATACGAGCAGTACTTC. Its protein is CASRKYEQYF.

The table lists this clonotype with many counts. V is TRBV20-1 and J is TRBJ1-2; TRBD1 aligns across 9 bases. Germline CDR1 is DFQATT and CDR2 is SNEGSKA (reference sequence). Trimming at V came to 2 bases and at J to 4 bases, leaving 5 bases not matched to a gene. CDR3 size: 14 residues. The CDR3 sequence: CSARQGTGPYGYTF. CDR3 nucleotides: TGCAGTGCTAGACAGGGGACAGGGCCCTATGGCTACACCTTC.

This clonotype has at least ten counts. The chain uses TRBV5-1 and TRBJ1-4; 9 bases agree with TRBD1. V was pared by 1 base and J by 5 bases, with 0 bases of the junction left unmatched. This CDR3 spans 14 amino acids. Germline values: CDR1 SGHRS, CDR2 YFSETQ. CDR3 sequence reads: CASSLTGGNEKLFF. CDR3 DNA: TGCGCCAGCAGCTTGACAGGGGGCAATGAAAAACTGTTTTTT.

The chain joins TRBV18 to TRBJ2-7, with 12 bases identical to TRBD1. The junction had 6 bases not matched to a gene; V was cut back by 6 bases and J by 3 bases. This CDR3 region has 15 residues. Germline assignment: CDR1 KGHSH and CDR2 LQKENI. The CDR3, as DNA: TGTGCCAGCTCGCCCGGGACAGGGGGCTTCTACGAGCAGTACGTC. As protein: CASSPGTGGFYEQYV.

The CDR3 protein is CASSGGGGANEQFF. The CDR3 nucleotides are TGTGCCAGCAGTGGCGGGGGGGGCGCCAATGAGCAGTTCTTC. The chain has TRBV6-1 and TRBJ2-1; 9 bases fit TRBD2. V was clipped by 4 bases and J by 6 bases; unmatched bases: 4. Germline CDR1 MNHNS, CDR2 SASEGT. This CDR3 has 14 amino acids.

This clonotype came up many times. The chain employs TRBV5-1 and TRBJ2-3; D not certain. CDR3 size: 14 residues. Germline CDR1 reads SGHRS; CDR2 reads YFSETQ. V was clipped by 0 bases and J by 4 bases, with 9 bases between them. The CDR3 bases are TGCGCCAGCAGCTTGGCGGTCCGGGCAGATACGCAGTATTTT. It codes for CASSLAVRADTQYF.

In this sample, this clonotype turned up many times. J is TRBJ2-7 and V is TRBV5-1; 9 nucleotides match TRBD1. This CDR3 region has 16 residues. Germline V gene lookup returns CDR1 SGHRS and CDR2 YFSETQ. V was pared by 4 bases and J by 2 bases, with 10 bases of the junction left unmatched. The CDR3, as DNA: TGCGCCAGCAGCCAGAACGGAGGACAGGGGACCTACGAGCAGTACTTC. Translating gives CASSQNGGQGTYEQYF.

The rearrangement uses TRBV9 and TRBJ2-1, with 8 positions matching TRBD2. Per the germline V gene, CDR1 is SGDLS and CDR2 is YYNGEE. This CDR3 contains 15 residues. The V gene end was trimmed by 4 bases and the J gene end by 4 bases; junction bases not matched to a gene: 7. The CDR3 sequence: CASSREGFVYNEQFF. As DNA, the CDR3 is TGTGCCAGCAGCCGGGAGGGCTTCGTTTACAATGAGCAGTTCTTC.

This clonotype was seen repeatedly, ten times or more. The V and J genes are TRBV27 and TRBJ2-1; D is unresolved. This CDR3 comprises 14 residues. Looked up from germline, CDR1 is MNHEY and CDR2 is SMNVEV (reference sequence). Trimming took 5 bases from V and 6 from J, leaving 14 bases between them. The DNA for the CDR3 is TGTGCCAGCAGTGTGCGCATGCGAAGCAATGAGCAGTTCTTC. It yields the protein CASSVRMRSNEQFF.

This clonotype was seen ten or more times. The chain employs TRBV3-1 and TRBJ1-1; 8 bases agree with TRBD1. V was pared by 1 base and J by 0 bases, with 7 bases of the junction left unmatched. The CDR3 consists of 17 residues. The V gene's germline CDR1 is LGHDT and CDR2 YNNKEL (reference sequence). The CDR3 nucleotides are TGTGCCAGCAGCCAAGGGGGGACAGGTCTCATGAACACTGAAGCTTTCTTT. It yields the protein CASSQGGTGLMNTEAFF.

At least ten counts were recorded for this clonotype. The rearrangement uses TRBV10-3 and TRBJ1-5; D might be TRBD1 (6 bases). The CDR3 has 14 amino acids. Germline assignment: CDR1 ENHRY and CDR2 SYGVKD. V was pared by 6 bases and J by 6 bases, with 15 bases between. The CDR3 bases are TGTGCCATCAGCCTTGAACAGGGAGCTCAGCCCCAGCATTTT. Its protein is CAISLEQGAQPQHF.